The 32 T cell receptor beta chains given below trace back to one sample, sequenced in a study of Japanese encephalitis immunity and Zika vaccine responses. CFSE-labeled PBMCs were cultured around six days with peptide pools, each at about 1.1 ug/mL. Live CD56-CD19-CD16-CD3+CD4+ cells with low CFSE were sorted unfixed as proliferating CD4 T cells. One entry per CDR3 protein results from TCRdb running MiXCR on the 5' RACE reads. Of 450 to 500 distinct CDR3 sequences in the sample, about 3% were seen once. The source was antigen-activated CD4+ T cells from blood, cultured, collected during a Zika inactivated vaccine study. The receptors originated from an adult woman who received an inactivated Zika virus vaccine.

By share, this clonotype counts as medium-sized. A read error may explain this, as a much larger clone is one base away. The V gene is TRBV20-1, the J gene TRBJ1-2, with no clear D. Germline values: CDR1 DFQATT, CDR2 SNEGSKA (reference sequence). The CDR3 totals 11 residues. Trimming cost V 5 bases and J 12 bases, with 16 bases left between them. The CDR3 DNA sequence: TGCAGTGCTGGGGTATCGGACGTCCACACCTTC. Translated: CSAGVSDVHTF.

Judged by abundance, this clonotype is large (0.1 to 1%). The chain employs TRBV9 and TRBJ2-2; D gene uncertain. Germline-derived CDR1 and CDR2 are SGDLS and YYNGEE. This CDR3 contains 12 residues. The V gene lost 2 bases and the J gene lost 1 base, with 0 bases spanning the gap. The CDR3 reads CASSVNTGELFF. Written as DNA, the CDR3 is TGTGCCAGCAGCGTGAACACCGGGGAGCTGTTTTTT.

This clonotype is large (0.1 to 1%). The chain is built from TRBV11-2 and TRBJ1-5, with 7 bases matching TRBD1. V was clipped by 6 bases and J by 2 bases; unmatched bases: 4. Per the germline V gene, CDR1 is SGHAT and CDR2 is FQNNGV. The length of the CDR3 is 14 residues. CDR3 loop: CASSWDSGNQPQHF. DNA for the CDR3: TGTGCCAGCAGTTGGGACAGTGGCAATCAGCCCCAGCATTTT.

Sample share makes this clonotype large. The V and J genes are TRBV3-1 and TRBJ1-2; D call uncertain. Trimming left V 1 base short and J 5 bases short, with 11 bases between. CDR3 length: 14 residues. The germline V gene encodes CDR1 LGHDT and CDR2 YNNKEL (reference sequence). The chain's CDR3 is CASSQGQIGYGYTF. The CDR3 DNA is TGTGCCAGCAGCCAAGGCCAAATTGGGTATGGCTACACCTTC.

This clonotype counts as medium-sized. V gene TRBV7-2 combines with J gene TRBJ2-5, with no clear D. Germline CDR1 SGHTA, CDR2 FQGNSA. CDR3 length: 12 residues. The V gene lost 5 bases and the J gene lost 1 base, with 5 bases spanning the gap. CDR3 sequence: CASSATQETQYF. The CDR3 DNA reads TGTGCCAGCAGCGCAACCCAAGAGACCCAGTACTTC.

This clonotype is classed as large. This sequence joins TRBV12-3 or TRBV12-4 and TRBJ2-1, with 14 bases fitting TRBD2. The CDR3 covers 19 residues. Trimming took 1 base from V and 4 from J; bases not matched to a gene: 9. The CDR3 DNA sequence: TGTGCCAGCAGTTTAGTCCCTCCGGGACTAGCGGGGGATTACAATGAGCAGTTCTTC. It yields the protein CASSLVPPGLAGDYNEQFF.

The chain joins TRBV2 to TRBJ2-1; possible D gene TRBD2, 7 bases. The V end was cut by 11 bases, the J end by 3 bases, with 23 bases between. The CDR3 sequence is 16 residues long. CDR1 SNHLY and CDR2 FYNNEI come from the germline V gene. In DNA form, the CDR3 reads TGTGCCTGTAATACCGCTTGGGGGGGCCGCTACAATGAGCAGTTCTTC. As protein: CACNTAWGGRYNEQFF.

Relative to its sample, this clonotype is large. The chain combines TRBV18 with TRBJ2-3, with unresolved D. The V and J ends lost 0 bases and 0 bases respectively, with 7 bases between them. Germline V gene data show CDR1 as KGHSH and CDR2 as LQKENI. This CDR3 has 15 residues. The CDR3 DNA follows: TGTGCCAGCTCACCACCGACAAGGAGCACAGATACGCAGTATTTT. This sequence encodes CASSPPTRSTDTQYF.

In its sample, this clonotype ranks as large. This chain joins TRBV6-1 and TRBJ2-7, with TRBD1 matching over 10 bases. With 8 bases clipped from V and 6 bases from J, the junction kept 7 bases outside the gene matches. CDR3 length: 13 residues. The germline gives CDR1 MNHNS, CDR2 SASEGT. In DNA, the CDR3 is TGTGCCAGCGATCGGGACAGGGGAGGCGAGCAGTACTTC. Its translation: CASDRDRGGEQYF.

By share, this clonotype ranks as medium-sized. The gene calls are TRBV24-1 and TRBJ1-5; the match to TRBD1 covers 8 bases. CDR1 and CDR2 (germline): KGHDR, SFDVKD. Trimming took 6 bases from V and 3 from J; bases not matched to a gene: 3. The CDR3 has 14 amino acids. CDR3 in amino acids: CATSRTGNNQPQHF. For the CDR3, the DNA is TGTGCCACCAGTAGGACAGGGAACAATCAGCCCCAGCATTTT.

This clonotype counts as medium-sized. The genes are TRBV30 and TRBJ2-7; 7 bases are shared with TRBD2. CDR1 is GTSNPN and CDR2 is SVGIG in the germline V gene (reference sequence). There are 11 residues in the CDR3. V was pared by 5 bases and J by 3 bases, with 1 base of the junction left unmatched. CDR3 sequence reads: CAWGGDYEQYF. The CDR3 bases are TGTGCCTGGGGGGGGGACTACGAGCAGTACTTC.

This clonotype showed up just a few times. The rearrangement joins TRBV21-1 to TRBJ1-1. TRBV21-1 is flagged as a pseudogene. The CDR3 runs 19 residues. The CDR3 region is CASSKFRMGLSTQNTEAFF. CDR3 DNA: TGTGCCAGCAGCAAGTTTCGTATGGGACTGAGTACACAGAACACTGAAGCTTTCTTT.

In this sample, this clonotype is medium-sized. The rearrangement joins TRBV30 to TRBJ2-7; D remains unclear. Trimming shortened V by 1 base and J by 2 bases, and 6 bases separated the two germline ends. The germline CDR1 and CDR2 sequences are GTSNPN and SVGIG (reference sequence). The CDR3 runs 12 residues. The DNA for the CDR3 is TGTGCCTGGAGTGGAGTAGCCTACGAGCAGTACTTC. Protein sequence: CAWSGVAYEQYF. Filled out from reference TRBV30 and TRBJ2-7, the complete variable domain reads SQTIHQWPATLVQPVGSPLSLECTVEGTSNPNLYWYRQAAGRGLQLLFYSVGIGQISSEVPQNLSASRPQDRQFILSSKKLLLSDSGFYLCAWSGVAYEQYFGPGTRLTVT.

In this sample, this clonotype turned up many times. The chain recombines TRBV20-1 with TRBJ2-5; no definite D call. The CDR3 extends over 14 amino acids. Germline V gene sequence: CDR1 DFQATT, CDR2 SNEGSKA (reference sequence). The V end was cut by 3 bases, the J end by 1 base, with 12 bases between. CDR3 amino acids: CSARVAAVQETQYF. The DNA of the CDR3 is TGCAGTGCTAGGGTGGCAGCCGTCCAAGAGACCCAGTACTTC.

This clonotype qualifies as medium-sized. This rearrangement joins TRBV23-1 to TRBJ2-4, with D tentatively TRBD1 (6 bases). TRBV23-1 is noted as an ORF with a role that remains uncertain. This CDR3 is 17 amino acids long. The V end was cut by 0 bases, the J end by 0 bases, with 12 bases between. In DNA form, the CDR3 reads TGCGCCAGCAGTCAATCGCCTGGGGGCGAAGCCAAAAACATTCAGTACTTC. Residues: CASSQSPGGEAKNIQYF.

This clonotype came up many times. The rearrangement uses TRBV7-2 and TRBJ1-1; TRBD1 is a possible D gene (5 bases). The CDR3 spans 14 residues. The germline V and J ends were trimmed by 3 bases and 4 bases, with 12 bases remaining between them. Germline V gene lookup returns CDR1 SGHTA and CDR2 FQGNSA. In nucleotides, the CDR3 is TGTGCCAGCAGCTTGCAGGGCTTGAGCACTGAAGCTTTCTTT. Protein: CASSLQGLSTEAFF.

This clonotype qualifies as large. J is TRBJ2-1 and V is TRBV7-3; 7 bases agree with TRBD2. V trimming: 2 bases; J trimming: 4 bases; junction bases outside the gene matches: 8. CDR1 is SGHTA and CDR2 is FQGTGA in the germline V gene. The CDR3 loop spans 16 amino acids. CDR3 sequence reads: CASSLLGGSSYNEQFF. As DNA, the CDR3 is TGTGCCAGCAGCTTATTGGGCGGGAGTTCTTACAATGAGCAGTTCTTC.

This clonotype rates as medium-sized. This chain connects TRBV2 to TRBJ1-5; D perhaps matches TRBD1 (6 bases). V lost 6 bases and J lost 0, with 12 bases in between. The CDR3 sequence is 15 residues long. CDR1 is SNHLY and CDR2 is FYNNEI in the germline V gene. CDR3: CASRMGAYSNQPQHF. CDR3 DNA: TGTGCCAGCAGAATGGGGGCGTATAGCAATCAGCCCCAGCATTTT.

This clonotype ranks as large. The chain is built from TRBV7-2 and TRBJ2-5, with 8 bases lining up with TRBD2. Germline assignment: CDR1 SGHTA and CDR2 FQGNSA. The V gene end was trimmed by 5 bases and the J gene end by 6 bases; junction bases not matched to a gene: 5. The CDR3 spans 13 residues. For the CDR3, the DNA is TGTGCCAGCAGCCCAACGGGGGGGCAGACCCAGTACTTC. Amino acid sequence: CASSPTGGQTQYF.

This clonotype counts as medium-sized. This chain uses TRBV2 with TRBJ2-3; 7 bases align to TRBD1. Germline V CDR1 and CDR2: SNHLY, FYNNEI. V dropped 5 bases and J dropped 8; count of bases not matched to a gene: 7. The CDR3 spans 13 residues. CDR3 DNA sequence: TGTGCCAGCAGTTTAGGGACAGACTTTACGCAGTATTTT. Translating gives CASSLGTDFTQYF.

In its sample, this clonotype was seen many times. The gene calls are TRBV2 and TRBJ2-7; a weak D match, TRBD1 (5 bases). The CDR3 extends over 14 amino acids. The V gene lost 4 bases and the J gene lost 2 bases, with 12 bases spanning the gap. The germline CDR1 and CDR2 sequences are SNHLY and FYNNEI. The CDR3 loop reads CASSVGQSTYEQYF. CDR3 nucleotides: TGTGCCAGCAGTGTGGGGCAGTCTACCTACGAGCAGTACTTC.

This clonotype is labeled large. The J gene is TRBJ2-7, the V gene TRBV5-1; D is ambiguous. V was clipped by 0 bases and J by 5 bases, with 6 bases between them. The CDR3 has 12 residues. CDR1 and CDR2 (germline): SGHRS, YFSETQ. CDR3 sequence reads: CASSLGRNEQYF. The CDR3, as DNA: TGCGCCAGCAGCTTGGGACGAAACGAGCAGTACTTC.

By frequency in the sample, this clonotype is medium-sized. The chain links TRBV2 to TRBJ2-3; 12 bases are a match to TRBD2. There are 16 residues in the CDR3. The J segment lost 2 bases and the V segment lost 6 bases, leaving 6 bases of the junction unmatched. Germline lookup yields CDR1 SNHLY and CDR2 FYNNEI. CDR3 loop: CASREWTSGDTDTQYF. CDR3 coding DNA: TGTGCCAGCAGGGAATGGACTAGCGGGGACACAGATACGCAGTATTTT.

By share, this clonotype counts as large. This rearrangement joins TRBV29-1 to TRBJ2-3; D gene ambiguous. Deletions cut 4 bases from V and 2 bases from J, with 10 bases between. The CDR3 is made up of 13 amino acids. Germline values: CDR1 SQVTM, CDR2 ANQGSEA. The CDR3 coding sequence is TGCAGCGTTGGAGTCCGACCCACAGATACGCAGTATTTT. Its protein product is CSVGVRPTDTQYF.

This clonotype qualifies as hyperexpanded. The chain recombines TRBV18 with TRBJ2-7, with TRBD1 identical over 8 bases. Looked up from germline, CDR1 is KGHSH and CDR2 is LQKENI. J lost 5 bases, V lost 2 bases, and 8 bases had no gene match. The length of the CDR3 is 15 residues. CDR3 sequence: CASSPSLDRANEQYF. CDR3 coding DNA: TGTGCCAGCTCACCAAGCCTGGACAGGGCTAACGAGCAGTACTTC.

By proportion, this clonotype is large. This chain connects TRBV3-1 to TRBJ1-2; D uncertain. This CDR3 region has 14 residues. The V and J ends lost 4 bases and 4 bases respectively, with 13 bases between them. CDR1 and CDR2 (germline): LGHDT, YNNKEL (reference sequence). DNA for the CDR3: TGTGCCAGCAGCCCCGGGGTGGTGGGCTATGGCTACACCTTC. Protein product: CASSPGVVGYGYTF.

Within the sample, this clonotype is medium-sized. The CDR3 DNA reads TGTGCCAGCGCTAGGGCCGTCTCTGGAAACACCATATATTTT. Residues: CASARAVSGNTIYF. The chain employs TRBV28 and TRBJ1-3; D remains unclear. CDR3 length equals 14 residues. V was clipped by 8 bases and J by 0 bases, with 11 bases between them. The germline V gene encodes CDR1 MDHEN and CDR2 SYDVKM. The complete variable domain, with remaining parts taken from reference TRBV28 and TRBJ1-3, reads DVKVTQSSRYLVKRTGEKVFLECVQDMDHENMFWYRQDPGLGLRLIYFSYDVKMKEKGDIPEGYSVSREKKERFSLILESASTNQTSMYLCASARAVSGNTIYFGEGSWLTVV.

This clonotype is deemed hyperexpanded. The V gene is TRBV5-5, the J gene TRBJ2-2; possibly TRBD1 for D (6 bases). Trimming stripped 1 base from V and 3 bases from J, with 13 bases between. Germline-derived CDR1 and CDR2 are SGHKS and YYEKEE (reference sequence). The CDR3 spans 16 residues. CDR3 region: CASSLRDRRYTGELFF. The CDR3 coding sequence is TGTGCCAGCAGCTTGCGCGACAGGAGATACACCGGGGAGCTGTTTTTT.

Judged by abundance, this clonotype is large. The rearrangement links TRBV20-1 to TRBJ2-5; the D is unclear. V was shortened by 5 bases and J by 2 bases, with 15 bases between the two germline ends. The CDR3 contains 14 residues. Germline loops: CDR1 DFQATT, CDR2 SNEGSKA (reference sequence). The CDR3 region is CSAPYSTVQETQYF. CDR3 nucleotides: TGCAGTGCTCCCTACTCCACCGTACAAGAGACCCAGTACTTC.

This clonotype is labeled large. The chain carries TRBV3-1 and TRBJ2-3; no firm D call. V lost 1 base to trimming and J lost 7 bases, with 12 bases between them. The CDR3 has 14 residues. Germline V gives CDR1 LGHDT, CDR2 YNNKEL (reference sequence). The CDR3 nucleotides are TGTGCCAGCAGCCAAGGGAGTAGCAGGAATACGCAGTATTTT. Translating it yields CASSQGSSRNTQYF.

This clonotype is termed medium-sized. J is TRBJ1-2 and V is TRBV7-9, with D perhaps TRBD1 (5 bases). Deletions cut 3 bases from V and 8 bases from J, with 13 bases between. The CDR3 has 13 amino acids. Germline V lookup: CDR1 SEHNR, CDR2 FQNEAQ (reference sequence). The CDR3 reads CASSFSDNQGYTF. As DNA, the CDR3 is TGTGCCAGCAGCTTTTCGGACAATCAGGGCTACACCTTC.

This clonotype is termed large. In DNA form, the CDR3 reads TGTGCCAGCAGTTTAGAGGGGATCCCTGAAGCTTTCTTT. Its protein is CASSLEGIPEAFF. This chain uses TRBV28 with TRBJ1-1, with a tentative D call TRBD1 (5 bases). V lost 2 bases to trimming and J lost 6 bases, with 10 bases between them. Germline V lookup: CDR1 MDHEN, CDR2 SYDVKM. This CDR3 has 13 residues.